This entry is about one TCR beta chain. The CDR3 has 14 residues. V shed 9 bases, J shed 3 bases, and the junction held 7 bases outside the gene matches. From germline, CDR1 is WSHSY and CDR2 SAAADI. This sample was included in a study of neurological immune-mediated disorders. The cDNA was synthesized by 5'RACE incorporating 10-nucleotide random UMIs. TCRdb re-derived calls from the 5' RACE reads in MiXCR, one entry per CDR3 protein. The table shows approximately 30,000 distinct CDR3 sequences, with approximately 20% occurring only once. Libraries from sorted cells each used around 920,000 CD4+ or CD8+ T cells.

The sequence came from a man aged 50 to 60 with HTLV-1-associated myelopathy (HAM/TSP). The chain couples TRBV10-2 to TRBJ2-2; 7 positions agree with TRBD1. The source material was CD4+ T cells from blood. Written as DNA, the CDR3 is TGCGCCAGTCGGGGACAGAGATACACCGGGGAGCTGTTTTTT. Translating it yields CASRGQRYTGELFF.